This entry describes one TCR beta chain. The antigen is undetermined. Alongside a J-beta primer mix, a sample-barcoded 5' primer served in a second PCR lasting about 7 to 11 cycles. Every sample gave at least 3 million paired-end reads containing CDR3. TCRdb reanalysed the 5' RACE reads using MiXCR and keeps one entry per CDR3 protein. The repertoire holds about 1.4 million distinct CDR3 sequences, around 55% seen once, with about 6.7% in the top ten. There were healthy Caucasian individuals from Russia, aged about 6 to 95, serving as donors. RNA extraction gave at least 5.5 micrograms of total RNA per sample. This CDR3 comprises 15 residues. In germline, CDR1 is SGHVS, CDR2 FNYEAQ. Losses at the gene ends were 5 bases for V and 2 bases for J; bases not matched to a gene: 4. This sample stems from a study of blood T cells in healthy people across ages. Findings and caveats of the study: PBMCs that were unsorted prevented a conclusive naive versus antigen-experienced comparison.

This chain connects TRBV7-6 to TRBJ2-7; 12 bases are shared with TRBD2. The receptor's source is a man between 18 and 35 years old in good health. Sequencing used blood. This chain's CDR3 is CASSNWTSGTYEQYF. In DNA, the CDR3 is TGTGCCAGCAGCAACTGGACTAGCGGGACCTACGAGCAGTACTTC.